This section outlines one TCR beta chain sequence together with its context. This specimen comes from a study of blood T cell repertoires in COVID-19. Study background: COVID-19 samples from acute and convalescent phases originated in the United States, Italy and Spain. Sources were T cells, B-cell-depleted T cells, or PBMCs; the material itself was cDNA or gDNA.

Original processing methods: Reference gene primer amplification gave nucleated cell count estimates. Data came from immunoSEQ multiplex PCR; TCRdb stores just in-frame clones and leaves some out. The V and J calls and clone size are taken from that table; D and trimming were inferred from the DNA. The sample has tens of thousands of clones, about four fifths seen once. This CDR3 comprises 14 residues. Germline CDR1 is SGHRS and CDR2 is YFSETQ. Trimming removed 4 bases from V and 5 bases from J; junction bases left unmatched: 6. The sample consisted of peripheral blood. J is TRBJ2-3 and V is TRBV5-1; 8 positions agree with TRBD1. This TCR was recovered from a man older than 75 with COVID-19, enrolled during active disease. The CDR3 spells CASSPDRGGDTQYF. The CDR3 nucleotides read TGCGCCAGCAGCCCTGACAGGGGAGGAGATACGCAGTATTTT. Full variable domain (rest looked up from reference TRBV5-1 and TRBJ2-3): KAGVTQTPRYLIKTRGQQVTLSCSPISGHRSVSWYQQTPGQGLQFLFEYFSETQRNKGNFPGRFSGRQFSNSRSEMNVSTLELGDSALYLCASSPDRGGDTQYFGPGTRLTVL.